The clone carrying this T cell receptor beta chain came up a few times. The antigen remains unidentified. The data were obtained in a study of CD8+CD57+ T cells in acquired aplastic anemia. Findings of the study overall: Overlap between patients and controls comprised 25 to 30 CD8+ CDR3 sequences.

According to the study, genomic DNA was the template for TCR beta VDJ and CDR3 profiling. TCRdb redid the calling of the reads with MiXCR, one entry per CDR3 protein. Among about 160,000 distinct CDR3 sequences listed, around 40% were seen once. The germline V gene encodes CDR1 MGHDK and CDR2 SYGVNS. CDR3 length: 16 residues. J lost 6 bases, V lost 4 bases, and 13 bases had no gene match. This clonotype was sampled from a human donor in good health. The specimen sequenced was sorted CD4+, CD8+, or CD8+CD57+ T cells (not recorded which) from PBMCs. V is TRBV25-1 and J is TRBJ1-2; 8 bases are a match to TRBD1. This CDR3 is CASSAAPGQDRDGYTF. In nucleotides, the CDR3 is TGTGCCAGCAGTGCCGCTCCGGGACAGGATAGGGATGGCTACACCTTC.